The source of this T cell receptor beta chain is a study of control samples from healthy donors and cancer patients. Sequenced by immunoSEQ multiplex PCR; TCRdb stores in-frame clones only, minus some. The data contain 100,000 to 150,000 clones, roughly 84% of them singletons. CDR1 is LGHDT, CDR2 YNNKEL, per germline (reference sequence). The J segment lost 0 bases and the V segment lost 4 bases, leaving 14 bases of the junction unmatched. The CDR3 is made up of 20 amino acids. Of note for this clone: A single base separates this from a much larger clone, so it may be a read error.

The clonotype originates from a man aged 40-49 years in good health. Sequencing was carried out using blood. This chain joins TRBV3-1 (or the pseudogene TRBV3-2) and TRBJ2-6; 8 bases align to TRBD1. This CDR3 reads CASSLLIQGAHSSGANVLTF. The CDR3, as DNA: TGTGCCAGCAGCCTTCTAATCCAGGGGGCGCACTCCTCTGGGGCCAACGTCCTGACTTTC.